This T cell receptor beta chain was captured by sequencing in a study of T-cell reconstitution after alpha-beta-depleted transplantation in children. Whole-study findings and limits: T-cell counts and diversity were attributed mostly to newly produced T cells one year after transplant.

About this clonotype: No antigen is known for it. At one of its ends the junction is not consistent with the germline gene, which may arise from a read error.

The germline CDR1 and CDR2 sequences are ENHRY and SYGVKD. The length of the CDR3 is 13 residues. Unique molecular identifiers were used to barcode this TCRbeta library. TCRdb independently ran MiXCR on the PCR reads; one entry per CDR3 protein. The data hold under 150,000 distinct CDR3 sequences, with around a tenth observed a single time. The clonotype comes from a girl less than two years old who had a stem cell transplant for combined immunodeficiency, so the T cells may come from the graft donor. The sequences come from PBMCs, mostly from graft donor cells, collected 180 days after TCRalphabeta/CD19-depleted stem cell transplant. The chain joins TRBV10-3 to TRBJ1-2; unclear D gene. The CDR3 nucleotides read TGTGCCATCAGCGAGTTCCGTAACTATGGCTACACCTTC. It specifies CAISEFRNYGYTF.